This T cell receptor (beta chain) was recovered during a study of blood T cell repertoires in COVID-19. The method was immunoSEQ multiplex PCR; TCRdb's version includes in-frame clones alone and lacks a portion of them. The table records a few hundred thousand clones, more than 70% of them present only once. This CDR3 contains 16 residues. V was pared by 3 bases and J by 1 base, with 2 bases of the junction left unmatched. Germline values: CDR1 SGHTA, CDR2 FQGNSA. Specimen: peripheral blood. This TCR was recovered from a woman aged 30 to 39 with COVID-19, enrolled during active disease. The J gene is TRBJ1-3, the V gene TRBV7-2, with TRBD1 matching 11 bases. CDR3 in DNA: TGTGCCAGCAGCTTCGGACAGGGGGCTTCTGGAAACACCATATATTTT. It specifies CASSFGQGASGNTIYF. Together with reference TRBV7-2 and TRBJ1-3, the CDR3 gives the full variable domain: GAGVSQSPSNKVTEKGKDVELRCDPISGHTALYWYRQSLGQGLEFLIYFQGNSAPDKSGLPSDRFSAERTGGSVSTLTIQRTQQEDSAVYLCASSFGQGASGNTIYFGEGSWLTVV.